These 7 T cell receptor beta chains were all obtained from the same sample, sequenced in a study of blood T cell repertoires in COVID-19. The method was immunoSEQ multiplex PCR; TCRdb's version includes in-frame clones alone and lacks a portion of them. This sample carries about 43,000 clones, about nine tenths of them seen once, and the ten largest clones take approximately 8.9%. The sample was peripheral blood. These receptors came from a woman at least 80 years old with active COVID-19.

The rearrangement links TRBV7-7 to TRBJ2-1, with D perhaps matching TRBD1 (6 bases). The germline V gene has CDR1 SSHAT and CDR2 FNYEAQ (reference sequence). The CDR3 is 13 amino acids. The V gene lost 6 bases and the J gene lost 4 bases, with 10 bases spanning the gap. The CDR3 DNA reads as TGTGCCAGCAGTGTGGACAGATACAATGAGCAGTTCTTC. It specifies CASSVDRYNEQFF.

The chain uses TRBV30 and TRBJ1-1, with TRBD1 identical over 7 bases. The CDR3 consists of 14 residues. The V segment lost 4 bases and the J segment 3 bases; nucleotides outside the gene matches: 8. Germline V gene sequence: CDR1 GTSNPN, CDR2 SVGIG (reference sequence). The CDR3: CAWTDRVSYTEAFF. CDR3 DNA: TGTGCCTGGACCGACAGGGTATCGTACACTGAAGCTTTCTTT.

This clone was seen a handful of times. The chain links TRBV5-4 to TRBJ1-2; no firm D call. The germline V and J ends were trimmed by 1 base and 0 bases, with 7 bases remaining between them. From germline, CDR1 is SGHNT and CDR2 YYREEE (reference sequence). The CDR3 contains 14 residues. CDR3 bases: TGTGCCAGCAGCTTGTATCGAGCTAACTATGGCTACACCTTC. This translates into CASSLYRANYGYTF.

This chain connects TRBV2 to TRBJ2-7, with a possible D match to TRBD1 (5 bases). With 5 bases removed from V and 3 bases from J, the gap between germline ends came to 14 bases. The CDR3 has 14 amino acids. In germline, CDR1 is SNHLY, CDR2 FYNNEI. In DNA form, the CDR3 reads TGTGCCAGCAGTCCCCAGGGTAGAGGCTACGAGCAGTACTTC. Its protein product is CASSPQGRGYEQYF. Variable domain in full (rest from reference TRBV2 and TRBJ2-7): EPEVTQTPSHQVTQMGQEVILRCVPISNHLYFYWYRQILGQKVEFLVSFYNNEISEKSEIFDDQFSVERPDGSNFTLKIRSTKLEDSAMYFCASSPQGRGYEQYFGPGTRLTVT.

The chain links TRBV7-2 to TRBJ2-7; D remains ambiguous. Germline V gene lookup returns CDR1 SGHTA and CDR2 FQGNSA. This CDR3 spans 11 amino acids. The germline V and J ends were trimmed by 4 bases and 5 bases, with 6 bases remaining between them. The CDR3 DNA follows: TGTGCCAGCAGCTCTAGAGACGAGCAGTACTTC. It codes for CASSSRDEQYF.

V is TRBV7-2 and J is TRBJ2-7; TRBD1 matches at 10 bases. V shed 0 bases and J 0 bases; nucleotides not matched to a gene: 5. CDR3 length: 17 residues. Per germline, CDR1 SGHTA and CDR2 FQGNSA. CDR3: CASSLAHGQGVSYEQYF. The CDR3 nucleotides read TGTGCCAGCAGCTTAGCGCACGGACAGGGGGTCTCCTACGAGCAGTACTTC.

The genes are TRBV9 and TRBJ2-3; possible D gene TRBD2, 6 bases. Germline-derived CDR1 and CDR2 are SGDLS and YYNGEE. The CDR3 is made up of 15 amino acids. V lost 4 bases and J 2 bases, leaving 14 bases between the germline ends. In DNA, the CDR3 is TGTGCCAGCAGCCCGGAGGGGCTTAACACAGATACGCAGTATTTT. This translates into CASSPEGLNTDTQYF. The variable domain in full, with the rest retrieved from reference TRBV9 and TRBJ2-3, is DSGVTQTPKHLITATGQRVTLRCSPRSGDLSVYWYQQSLDQGLQFLIQYYNGEERAKGNILERFSAQQFPDLHSELNLSSLELGDSALYFCASSPEGLNTDTQYFGPGTRLTVL.